The 17 T cell receptor beta chains in this list originate from one sample, sequenced in a study of blood T cell repertoires in COVID-19. Clones were sequenced by immunoSEQ multiplex PCR, and TCRdb holds only the in-frame ones, with some missing. The sample includes 300,000 or so clones, around nine tenths of them seen just once. Material: peripheral blood. Every receptor here comes from a man between 65 and 80 years old with acute or convalescent COVID-19.

This chain links TRBV29-1 with TRBJ2-3, with D perhaps matching TRBD1 (6 bases). The CDR3 contains 15 residues. Deletions cut 2 bases from V and 2 bases from J, with 14 bases between. Germline assignment: CDR1 SQVTM and CDR2 ANQGSEA. In DNA form, the CDR3 reads TGCAGCGTTGAAAGGGCAGGGGACCCCACAGATACGCAGTATTTT. It translates to CSVERAGDPTDTQYF.

J is TRBJ2-3 and V is TRBV7-9, with D perhaps TRBD1 (6 bases). Trimming removed 7 bases at V and 4 bases at J, with 15 bases between. The germline gives CDR1 SEHNR, CDR2 FQNEAQ (reference sequence). This CDR3 is 14 amino acids long. CDR3 residues: CASTQVRGPDTQYF. CDR3 DNA sequence: TGTGCCAGCACCCAGGTCAGGGGTCCAGATACGCAGTATTTT.

The V call is TRBV5-1, the J call TRBJ2-1, with D maybe TRBD2 (6 bases). Looked up from germline, CDR1 is SGHRS and CDR2 is YFSETQ. The CDR3 spans 14 residues. The V and J ends lost 4 bases and 8 bases respectively, with 16 bases between them. CDR3 nucleotides: TGCGCCAGCAGCCAGGACTACCTTTGGGATGAGCAGTTCTTC. Translated: CASSQDYLWDEQFF.

V usage is TRBV11-3 and J usage is TRBJ2-3; 7 bases line up with TRBD1. CDR1 SGHNT and CDR2 YENEEA come from the germline V gene. V was clipped by 1 base and J by 0 bases; unmatched bases: 4. CDR3 length: 16 amino acids. In DNA form, the CDR3 reads TGTGCCAGCAGCTTAGCTCGACAGGGCAGCACAGATACGCAGTATTTT. Translated, it gives CASSLARQGSTDTQYF.

This clone came up a few times. The chain combines TRBV12-3 or TRBV12-4 with TRBJ1-5; the match to TRBD1 covers 8 bases. CDR3 length equals 13 residues. V trimming: 8 bases; J trimming: 5 bases; junction bases outside the gene matches: 5. The CDR3 DNA follows: TGTGCCAGCTCCACAGGGGGGGATCAGCCCCAGCATTTT. This codes for CASSTGGDQPQHF.

J is TRBJ2-2 and V is TRBV20-1; D is unclear. V was cut by 3 bases and J by 5 bases, with 7 bases left in between. CDR1 DFQATT and CDR2 SNEGSKA come from the germline V gene (reference sequence). The CDR3 contains 12 residues. The CDR3 sequence: CSASHFTGELFF. CDR3 coding DNA: TGCAGTGCTAGTCATTTTACCGGGGAGCTGTTTTTT.

The chain employs TRBV7-3 and TRBJ1-5; 12 bases map to TRBD1. Germline V gene sequence: CDR1 SGHTA, CDR2 FQGTGA. J lost 3 bases, V lost 5 bases, and 8 bases had no gene match. The CDR3 is 17 residues long. The CDR3 DNA reads TGTGCCAGCAGCCCCCTCGGGACAGGGGGCCCCAATCAGCCCCAGCATTTT. Translation: CASSPLGTGGPNQPQHF.

CDR3 region: CASSRGTGGPSGANVLTF. The DNA of the CDR3 is TGTGCCAGCAGCCGAGGGACAGGGGGCCCCTCTGGGGCCAACGTCCTGACTTTC. V and J are TRBV4-2 and TRBJ2-6; 12 bases are a match to TRBD1. V was clipped by 4 bases and J by 0 bases; unmatched bases: 4. Germline assignment: CDR1 LGHNA and CDR2 YNFKEQ. There are 18 residues in the CDR3.

The count of this clone is one. The V gene is TRBV10-3, the J gene TRBJ2-1, with 13 positions matching TRBD2. Germline-derived CDR1 and CDR2 are ENHRY and SYGVKD. This CDR3 has 16 amino acids. The J segment lost 6 bases and the V segment lost 5 bases, leaving 7 bases of the junction unmatched. CDR3 sequence: CAISPGLAGVANEQFF. In DNA, the CDR3 is TGTGCCATCAGTCCTGGACTAGCGGGAGTGGCCAATGAGCAGTTCTTC.

This chain connects TRBV5-1 to TRBJ2-7; 8 bases align to TRBD1. The CDR3 has 14 amino acids. The germline V gene encodes CDR1 SGHRS and CDR2 YFSETQ. J was trimmed by 7 bases and V by 1 base; bases with no gene match: 7. CDR3 loop: CASSLFGQGQEQYF. CDR3 in DNA: TGCGCCAGCAGCTTGTTTGGACAGGGCCAGGAGCAGTACTTC.

The rearrangement links TRBV28 to TRBJ2-7; 11 bases agree with TRBD1. The J segment lost 4 bases and the V segment lost 5 bases, leaving 10 bases of the junction unmatched. CDR3 length equals 16 residues. Germline assignment: CDR1 MDHEN and CDR2 SYDVKM. As DNA, the CDR3 is TGTGCCAGCAGTCTCCCCGGGACAGGGGGAAAGTACGAGCAGTACTTC. It yields the protein CASSLPGTGGKYEQYF.

This clone occurred once. V usage is TRBV13 and J usage is TRBJ2-6, with 8 positions matching TRBD1. The V gene end was trimmed by 3 bases and the J gene end by 2 bases; junction bases not matched to a gene: 9. The germline gives CDR1 PRHDT, CDR2 FYEKMQ (reference sequence). CDR3 size: 18 residues. The CDR3 sequence: CASSFTGGGYAGANVLTF. CDR3 DNA sequence: TGTGCCAGCAGCTTCACAGGGGGTGGGTACGCTGGGGCCAACGTCCTGACTTTC.

The chain is built from TRBV30 and TRBJ2-1; TRBD2 matches at 9 bases. The germline gives CDR1 GTSNPN, CDR2 SVGIG (reference sequence). The CDR3 runs 13 residues. The trim removed 2 bases at V and 12 bases at J, leaving 8 bases unmatched. CDR3 coding DNA: TGTGCCTGGAGTCCAGAGCGGGGGGCCCGGCAGTTCTTC. Its translation is CAWSPERGARQFF.

J is TRBJ2-2 and V is TRBV7-6, with 8 positions matching TRBD2. With 7 bases clipped from V and 4 bases from J, the junction kept 5 bases outside the gene matches. The germline V gene has CDR1 SGHVS and CDR2 FNYEAQ. This CDR3 has 14 residues. The chain's CDR3 is CASIGGAGTGELFF. CDR3 DNA sequence: TGTGCCAGCATCGGGGGGGCTGGCACCGGGGAGCTGTTTTTT.

The chain joins TRBV4-2 to TRBJ1-3, with D unclear. Germline assignment: CDR1 LGHNA and CDR2 YNFKEQ. Trimming pared 0 bases from V and 4 bases from J, leaving 10 bases between. This CDR3 spans 15 amino acids. The DNA of the CDR3 is TGTGCCAGCAGCCAAGAAGACCTCGGGGGAAACACCATATATTTT. Encoded protein: CASSQEDLGGNTIYF.

The chain couples TRBV5-1 to TRBJ1-6; unclear D gene. Germline V gene data show CDR1 as SGHRS and CDR2 as YFSETQ. The CDR3 covers 15 residues. V was clipped by 7 bases and J by 0 bases, with 11 bases between them. CDR3 DNA: TGCGCCAGCGCCCCTGATAGCTCCTATAATTCACCCCTCCACTTT. Translated: CASAPDSSYNSPLHF. Full variable domain (rest looked up from reference TRBV5-1 and TRBJ1-6): KAGVTQTPRYLIKTRGQQVTLSCSPISGHRSVSWYQQTPGQGLQFLFEYFSETQRNKGNFPGRFSGRQFSNSRSEMNVSTLELGDSALYLCASAPDSSYNSPLHFGNGTRLTVT.

The genes are TRBV24-1 and TRBJ1-6; no firm D call. The germline V gene encodes CDR1 KGHDR and CDR2 SFDVKD. Trimming removed 3 bases from V and 3 bases from J, with 14 bases in between. The length of the CDR3 is 17 residues. DNA for the CDR3: TGTGCCACCAGTGATCATGGGAGGGCAGACTATAATTCACCCCTCCACTTT. Protein: CATSDHGRADYNSPLHF.